This TCR beta chain was identified in a study of shared clonotypes between healthy human individuals. Unmatched junction bases numbered 5, after V lost 5 bases and J lost 0 bases. CDR1 is SEHNR and CDR2 is FQNEAQ in the germline V gene (reference sequence). The CDR3 contains 15 residues. The healthy adult donors were HIV-negative and reported no recent acute infections or vaccinations. A CD45RA-negative memory subset and a CD45RA+ naive subset were separated from the CD4+ cells. Samples underwent the assay at deep level. The protocol was immunoSEQ multiplex PCR, while the TCRdb copy is restricted to in-frame clones and leaves out a portion. Found here are about 1 million clones, more than 65% of them singletons; the top ten hold roughly 1.5%.

Source material: memory CD4+ T cells sorted from blood. The subset denotes: CD45RA-negative fraction. The V and J genes are TRBV7-9 and TRBJ2-3; 7 nucleotides match TRBD1. The origin of this receptor is a young man in good health. CDR3 nucleotides: TGTGCCAGCAGCCGACAGGGCCCAAGCACAGATACGCAGTATTTT. This encodes CASSRQGPSTDTQYF. Using reference TRBV7-9 and TRBJ2-3 for the parts outside the CDR3, the full variable domain is DTGVSQNPRHKITKRGQNVTFRCDPISEHNRLYWYRQTLGQGPEFLTYFQNEAQLEKSRLLSDRFSAERPKGSFSTLEIQRTEQGDSAMYLCASSRQGPSTDTQYFGPGTRLTVL.